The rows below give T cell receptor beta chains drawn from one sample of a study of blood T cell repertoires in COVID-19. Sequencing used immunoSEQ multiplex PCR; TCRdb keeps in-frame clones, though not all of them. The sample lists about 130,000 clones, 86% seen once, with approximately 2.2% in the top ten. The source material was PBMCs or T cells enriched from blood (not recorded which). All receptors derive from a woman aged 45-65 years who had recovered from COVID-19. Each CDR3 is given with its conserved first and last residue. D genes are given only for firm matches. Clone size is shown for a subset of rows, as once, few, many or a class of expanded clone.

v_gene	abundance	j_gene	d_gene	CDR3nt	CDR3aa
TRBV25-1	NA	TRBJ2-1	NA	TGTGCCAGCACCCCTCGGGGGTTAGGTAGGAATGAGCAGTTCTTC	CASTPRGLGRNEQFF
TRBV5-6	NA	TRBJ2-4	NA	TGTGCCAGCAGCAGCATCGGAGCCTCAGATGAAGGCGTTCAGTACTTC	CASSSIGASDEGVQYF
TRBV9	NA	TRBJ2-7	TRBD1	TGTGCCAGCAGCACCGCCGGGACAGGGCTGGTCGAGCAGTACTTC	CASSTAGTGLVEQYF
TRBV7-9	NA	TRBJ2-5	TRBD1	TGTGCCAGCAGCCCCCTAGGGACAGGAAAAGAGACCCAGTACTTC	CASSPLGTGKETQYF
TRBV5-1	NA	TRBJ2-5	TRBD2	TGCGCCAGCAGCTTTCAGCGGGGCCAAGAGACCCAGTACTTC	CASSFQRGQETQYF
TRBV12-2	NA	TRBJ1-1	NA	TGTGCACCACAAGGGAAACGGAGGACTGAAGCTTTCTTT	CAPQGKRRTEAFF
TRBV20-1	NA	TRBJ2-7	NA	TGCAGTGCTAGCTGGGCTGGCGAGCAGTACTTC	CSASWAGEQYF
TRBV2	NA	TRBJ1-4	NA	TGTGCCAGCACGGGAGGGAATGAAAAACTGTTTTTT	CASTGGNEKLFF
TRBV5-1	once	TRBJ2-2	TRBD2	TGCGCCAGCAGCTTGGCTGGCGGGGGGGCAATGTTGGCCGGGGAGCTGTTTTTT	CASSLAGGGAMLAGELFF
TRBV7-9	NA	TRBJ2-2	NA	TGTGCCAGCAGCGCAGCGGCCAGCGGGGAGCTGTTTTTT	CASSAAASGELFF
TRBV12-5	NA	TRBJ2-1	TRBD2	TGTGCTAGTGGTTTAAGCAGCGGGGGGGTCCTGCAGGGCTCCTACAATGAGCAGTTCTTC	CASGLSSGGVLQGSYNEQFF
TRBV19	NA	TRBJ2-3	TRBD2	TGTGCCAGTATCCCCCGAGCGGGGGGCCAGCCAGATACGCAGTATTTT	CASIPRAGGQPDTQYF
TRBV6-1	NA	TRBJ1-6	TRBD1	TGTGCCAGCAGTGAGACAGGGCCCTATAATTCACCCCTCCACTTT	CASSETGPYNSPLHF
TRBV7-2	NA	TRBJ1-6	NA	TGTGCCAGCAGCCCAGGGGTCAGGGACAATTCACCCCTCCACTTT	CASSPGVRDNSPLHF
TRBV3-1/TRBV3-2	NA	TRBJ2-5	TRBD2	TGTGCCAGCAGCCAAGTCGGACTAGCGGGGGGGCAAGAGACCCAGTACTTC	CASSQVGLAGGQETQYF